This T cell receptor beta chain was sequenced in a study of cytomegalovirus exposure and HLA in healthy donors. Whole-study results and caveats: Cytomegalovirus association was listed for about 160 TCR beta chains. High sensitivity and specificity were reportedly achieved when the classifier diagnosed cytomegalovirus status.

In the case of this clone: The antigen is undetermined.

The donors were in the roughly 130-subject validation cohort; that cohort was separate from the approximately 670-subject first cohort. Profiled with immunoSEQ multiplex PCR; TCRdb holds only in-frame clones, not every one. The sample shows more than 90,000 clones, approximately 88% of them seen only once. What was sequenced was PBMCs. The clonotype was recovered from a man aged 18 to 29 in good health and CMV-seronegative.

The CDR3 loop reads CATSREGGRLSYNEQFF. The CDR3 DNA follows: TGTGCCACCAGCAGAGAGGGAGGCAGGCTCTCCTACAATGAGCAGTTCTTC. V gene TRBV15 combines with J gene TRBJ2-1; D might be TRBD2 (6 bases). Trimming pared 0 bases from V and 0 bases from J, leaving 12 bases between. The V gene's germline CDR1 is LNHNV and CDR2 YYDKDF (reference sequence). The CDR3 spans 17 residues.